The rows below give T cell receptor beta chains drawn from one sample of a study of shared clonotypes between healthy human individuals. Sequenced by immunoSEQ multiplex PCR; TCRdb stores in-frame clones only, minus some. The sample contains approximately 2.1 million clones, approximately 95% of which appear only once. The sequencing input was naive CD4+ T cells from PBMCs. These receptors all come from a man in his late teens or twenties in good health. Some clones in this sample may be carry-over from other donors' samples. Both conserved end residues are part of each CDR3. A D gene is named only where the DNA matches it firmly. Clone size, where shown, is once, few, many, or a class for clones that have expanded.

CDR3nt,CDR3aa,j_gene,abundance,v_gene,d_gene
TGTGCCAGCAGTTTAGGGGGGGGCGCGGGGCAGCCCCAGCATTTT,CASSLGGGAGQPQHF,TRBJ1-5,NA,TRBV28,NA
TGCAGCGTTGGGATATGGACTGACACCTACAATGAGCAGTTCTTC,CSVGIWTDTYNEQFF,TRBJ2-1,once,TRBV29-1,NA
TGTGCCAGCAGCTTACCGATGGAGACCCAGTACTTC,CASSLPMETQYF,TRBJ2-5,NA,TRBV5-4,NA
TGTGCCAGCTCGCTTCTTACGAACACCGGGGAGCTGTTTTTT,CASSLLTNTGELFF,TRBJ2-2,NA,TRBV18,NA
TGCGCCAGCAGCAGGGACGGGGGCTCTGGAAACACCATATATTTT,CASSRDGGSGNTIYF,TRBJ1-3,NA,TRBV5-1,NA
TGTGCCAGCAGCCAACGACAGAATGAAGCTTTCTTT,CASSQRQNEAFF,TRBJ1-1,NA,TRBV7-9,NA
TGTGCCAGCAGCCCGCGTCTGGGGACTAGCCTATACAATGAGCAGTTCTTC,CASSPRLGTSLYNEQFF,TRBJ2-1,NA,TRBV7-7,TRBD2
TGCGCCAGCAGCTTGGAGATTACCGGGGAGCTGTTTTTT,CASSLEITGELFF,TRBJ2-2,few,TRBV5-1,NA
TGTGCCAGCCAACAGGACGCGCATGGCTACACCTTC,CASQQDAHGYTF,TRBJ1-2,once,TRBV19,NA
TGTGCCAGCAGAGACTCCGGGACAGGGAGGACTGAAGCTTTCTTT,CASRDSGTGRTEAFF,TRBJ1-1,NA,TRBV2,TRBD1